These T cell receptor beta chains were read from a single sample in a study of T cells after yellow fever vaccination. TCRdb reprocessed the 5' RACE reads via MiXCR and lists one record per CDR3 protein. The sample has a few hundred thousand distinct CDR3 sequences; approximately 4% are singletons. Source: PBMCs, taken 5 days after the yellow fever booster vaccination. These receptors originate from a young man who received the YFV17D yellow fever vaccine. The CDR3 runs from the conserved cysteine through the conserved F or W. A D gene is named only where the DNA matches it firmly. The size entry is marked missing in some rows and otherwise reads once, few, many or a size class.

CDR3aa: CAISDEEGQPQHF; CDR3nt: TGTGCCATCAGTGACGAGGAGGGACAGCCCCAGCATTTT; d_gene: NA; v_gene: TRBV10-3; abundance: many; j_gene: TRBJ1-5
CDR3aa: CASSPITSGGSDTGELFF; CDR3nt: TGCGCCAGCAGCCCTATCACTAGCGGGGGGTCGGACACCGGGGAGCTGTTTTTT; d_gene: TRBD2; v_gene: TRBV4-3; abundance: many; j_gene: TRBJ2-2
CDR3aa: CASSFGEQNGDGTDQETQYF; CDR3nt: TGTGCCAGCAGCTTCGGAGAACAGAACGGGGACGGGACAGACCAAGAGACCCAGTACTTC; d_gene: TRBD1; v_gene: TRBV7-3; abundance: few; j_gene: TRBJ2-5
CDR3aa: CASSSQELNTEAFF; CDR3nt: TGTGCCAGCAGCTCCCAGGAGTTGAACACTGAAGCTTTCTTT; d_gene: NA; v_gene: TRBV7-6; abundance: many; j_gene: TRBJ1-1
CDR3aa: CASRPREGEDTQYF; CDR3nt: TGCGCCAGCAGGCCGAGGGAAGGAGAAGATACGCAGTATTTT; d_gene: NA; v_gene: TRBV5-1; abundance: NA; j_gene: TRBJ2-3
CDR3aa: CASRFDITTYNEQFF; CDR3nt: TGCGCCAGCAGATTCGACATCACAACCTACAATGAGCAGTTCTTC; d_gene: NA; v_gene: TRBV5-1; abundance: NA; j_gene: TRBJ2-1
CDR3aa: CSALDRVDYGYTF; CDR3nt: TGCAGTGCCCTAGACAGGGTCGACTATGGCTACACCTTC; d_gene: TRBD1; v_gene: TRBV20-1; abundance: few; j_gene: TRBJ1-2
CDR3aa: CASSSINRGETQYF; CDR3nt: TGTGCCAGCAGTTCCATTAACAGGGGTGAGACCCAGTACTTC; d_gene: TRBD1; v_gene: TRBV6-6; abundance: NA; j_gene: TRBJ2-5
CDR3aa: CSASRSAYEQYF; CDR3nt: TGCAGTGCTAGTCGGTCGGCTTACGAGCAGTACTTC; d_gene: NA; v_gene: TRBV20-1; abundance: many; j_gene: TRBJ2-7
CDR3aa: CASGYRATNEKLFF; CDR3nt: TGTGCCAGCGGATACAGGGCTACTAATGAAAAACTGTTTTTT; d_gene: NA; v_gene: TRBV7-9; abundance: NA; j_gene: TRBJ1-4
CDR3aa: CASSLLAGVSYEQYF; CDR3nt: TGTGCCAGCAGTTTACTAGCGGGGGTCTCCTACGAGCAGTACTTC; d_gene: TRBD2; v_gene: TRBV27; abundance: many; j_gene: TRBJ2-7
CDR3aa: CASSQGGRRGASYNEQFF; CDR3nt: TGCGCCAGCAGCCAAGGGGGGCGAAGGGGAGCCTCCTACAATGAGCAGTTCTTC; d_gene: NA; v_gene: TRBV4-1; abundance: many; j_gene: TRBJ2-1
CDR3aa: CASSEADRGQTEAFF; CDR3nt: TGTGCCAGCAGTGAAGCTGACAGGGGGCAGACTGAAGCTTTCTTT; d_gene: TRBD1; v_gene: TRBV6-1; abundance: many; j_gene: TRBJ1-1
CDR3aa: CSAILPSRTDTEAFF; CDR3nt: TGCAGTGCTATCCTTCCCTCTCGCACGGACACTGAAGCTTTCTTT; d_gene: NA; v_gene: TRBV20-1; abundance: NA; j_gene: TRBJ1-1
CDR3aa: CASSFGQGLANTEAFF; CDR3nt: TGTGCCAGCAGTTTTGGCCAGGGGCTGGCGAACACTGAAGCTTTCTTT; d_gene: NA; v_gene: TRBV12-3/TRBV12-4; abundance: NA; j_gene: TRBJ1-1
CDR3aa: CASASPRVYSNQPQHF; CDR3nt: TGTGCCAGCGCTAGTCCCAGGGTTTATAGCAATCAGCCCCAGCATTTT; d_gene: NA; v_gene: TRBV19; abundance: few; j_gene: TRBJ1-5
CDR3aa: CASSIVGKYSNQPQHF; CDR3nt: TGTGCCAGTAGTATAGTTGGCAAGTATAGCAATCAGCCCCAGCATTTT; d_gene: NA; v_gene: TRBV19; abundance: NA; j_gene: TRBJ1-5
CDR3aa: CASSSDGHLTGELFF; CDR3nt: TGCGCCAGCAGCTCCGACGGACATTTGACCGGGGAGCTGTTTTTT; d_gene: NA; v_gene: TRBV5-1; abundance: NA; j_gene: TRBJ2-2
CDR3aa: CASSLTEKGYNEQFF; CDR3nt: TGCGCCAGCAGCCTGACAGAGAAGGGCTACAATGAGCAGTTCTTC; d_gene: NA; v_gene: TRBV5-1; abundance: NA; j_gene: TRBJ2-1
CDR3aa: CASSLGSEAFF; CDR3nt: TGTGCCAGCAGTTTGGGCTCTGAAGCTTTCTTT; d_gene: NA; v_gene: TRBV12-3/TRBV12-4; abundance: many; j_gene: TRBJ1-1
CDR3aa: CASSPRRTGMNTEAFF; CDR3nt: TGTGCCAGCTCACCACGGAGGACCGGGATGAACACTGAAGCTTTCTTT; d_gene: NA; v_gene: TRBV18; abundance: NA; j_gene: TRBJ1-1
CDR3aa: CASSLVDRGSYTF; CDR3nt: TGTGCCAGCAGCTTAGTTGACAGGGGGAGCTACACCTTC; d_gene: TRBD1; v_gene: TRBV7-2; abundance: few; j_gene: TRBJ1-2
CDR3aa: CASSYQGKTQYF; CDR3nt: TGTGCCAGCAGTTACCAGGGGAAGACCCAGTACTTC; d_gene: NA; v_gene: TRBV6-5; abundance: NA; j_gene: TRBJ2-5
CDR3aa: CASSPWDRDRFGTQYF; CDR3nt: TGCGCCAGCAGCCCTTGGGACAGGGATAGGTTCGGGACCCAGTACTTC; d_gene: TRBD1; v_gene: TRBV4-1; abundance: few; j_gene: TRBJ2-5
CDR3aa: CASSYEGTGELFF; CDR3nt: TGTGCCAGCAGCTACGAGGGGACCGGGGAGCTGTTTTTT; d_gene: NA; v_gene: TRBV11-2; abundance: many; j_gene: TRBJ2-2
CDR3aa: CASSIRDRALPLHF; CDR3nt: TGTGCCAGCAGTATCCGGGACAGGGCTCTACCCCTCCACTTT; d_gene: TRBD1; v_gene: TRBV6-5; abundance: many; j_gene: TRBJ1-6
CDR3aa: CASSLTGNTLYF; CDR3nt: TGTGCCAGCAGCCTGACCGGAAACACCCTATATTTT; d_gene: NA; v_gene: TRBV5-6; abundance: NA; j_gene: TRBJ1-3
CDR3aa: CASSQGLFGIEQFF; CDR3nt: TGCGCCAGCAGCCAAGGGCTATTTGGGATTGAGCAGTTCTTC; d_gene: NA; v_gene: TRBV4-1; abundance: many; j_gene: TRBJ2-1
CDR3aa: CASSSTGTGFSPLHF; CDR3nt: TGTGCCAGCAGTTCGACCGGGACAGGGTTTTCACCCCTCCACTTT; d_gene: TRBD1; v_gene: TRBV28; abundance: NA; j_gene: TRBJ1-6
CDR3aa: CASSYWVPGQGGSPLHF; CDR3nt: TGTGCCAGCAGTTATTGGGTCCCGGGACAGGGTGGTTCACCCCTCCACTTT; d_gene: TRBD1; v_gene: TRBV6-5; abundance: many; j_gene: TRBJ1-6
CDR3aa: CASSFIIDTQYF; CDR3nt: TGTGCCAGCAGTTTTATTATAGATACGCAGTATTTT; d_gene: NA; v_gene: TRBV12-3/TRBV12-4; abundance: few; j_gene: TRBJ2-3
CDR3aa: CASSPPGLAGAKTQYF; CDR3nt: TGTGCCAGCAGTCCCCCGGGACTAGCGGGGGCCAAGACCCAGTACTTC; d_gene: TRBD2; v_gene: TRBV7-2; abundance: NA; j_gene: TRBJ2-5
CDR3aa: CASSPPTGDGNTEAFF; CDR3nt: TGTGCCAGCAGTCCCCCGACAGGGGATGGGAACACTGAAGCTTTCTTT; d_gene: TRBD1; v_gene: TRBV6-6; abundance: many; j_gene: TRBJ1-1
CDR3aa: CASSSQYSYEQYF; CDR3nt: TGTGCCAGCAGCTCCCAATACTCCTACGAGCAGTACTTC; d_gene: NA; v_gene: TRBV7-9; abundance: few; j_gene: TRBJ2-7
CDR3aa: CASSSSGGNTIYF; CDR3nt: TGTGCCAGCAGCTCGTCCGGGGGAAACACCATATATTTT; d_gene: NA; v_gene: TRBV7-7; abundance: many; j_gene: TRBJ1-3
CDR3aa: CASSSVVGPGETQYF; CDR3nt: TGTGCCAGCAGCTCCGTCGTGGGGCCGGGGGAGACCCAGTACTTC; d_gene: NA; v_gene: TRBV7-2; abundance: NA; j_gene: TRBJ2-5
CDR3aa: CASSLLGSGRNTEAFF; CDR3nt: TGCGCCAGCAGCTTGTTAGGTTCAGGGCGGAACACTGAAGCTTTCTTT; d_gene: NA; v_gene: TRBV5-1; abundance: NA; j_gene: TRBJ1-1
CDR3aa: CASTISWGTTEAFF; CDR3nt: TGTGCCAGCACCATCAGTTGGGGGACCACTGAAGCTTTCTTT; d_gene: NA; v_gene: TRBV3-1; abundance: NA; j_gene: TRBJ1-1
CDR3aa: CASSRDRLTYEQYF; CDR3nt: TGTGCCAGCAGCCGGGACAGGCTAACCTACGAGCAGTACTTC; d_gene: TRBD1; v_gene: TRBV6-1; abundance: few; j_gene: TRBJ2-7